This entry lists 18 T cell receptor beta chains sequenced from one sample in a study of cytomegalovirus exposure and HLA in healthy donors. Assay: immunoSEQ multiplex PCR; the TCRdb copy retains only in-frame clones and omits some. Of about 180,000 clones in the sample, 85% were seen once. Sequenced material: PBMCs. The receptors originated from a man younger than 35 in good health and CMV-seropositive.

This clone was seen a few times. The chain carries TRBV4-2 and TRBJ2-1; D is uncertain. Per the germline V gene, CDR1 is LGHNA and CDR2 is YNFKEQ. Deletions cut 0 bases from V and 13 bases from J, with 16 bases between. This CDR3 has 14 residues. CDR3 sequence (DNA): TGTGCCAGCAGCCAAGATTTCGGGTCTACGGAACAGTTCTTC. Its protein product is CASSQDFGSTEQFF.

CDR3 coding DNA: TGTGCCTGGAGTGGCCGGGGGGCGGCCTACGAGCAGTACTTC. Translating gives CAWSGRGAAYEQYF. The rearrangement links TRBV30 to TRBJ2-7; possibly TRBD2 for D (7 bases). CDR1 is GTSNPN, CDR2 SVGIG, per germline (reference sequence). CDR3 length equals 14 residues. Between the trimmed V and J ends, which lost 1 base and 2 bases, there was a span of 12 bases.

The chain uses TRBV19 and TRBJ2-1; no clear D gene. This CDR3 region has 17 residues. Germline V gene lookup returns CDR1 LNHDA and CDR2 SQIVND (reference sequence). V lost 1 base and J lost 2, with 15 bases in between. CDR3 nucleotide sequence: TGTGCCAGTAGTATAGGCGGCTTCTCACATACCTACAATGAGCAGTTCTTC. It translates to CASSIGGFSHTYNEQFF.

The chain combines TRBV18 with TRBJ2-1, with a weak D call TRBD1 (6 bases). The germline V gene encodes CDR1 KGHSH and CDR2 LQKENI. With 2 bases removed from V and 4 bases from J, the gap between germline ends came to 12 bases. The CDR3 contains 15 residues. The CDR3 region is CASSPTGTNYNEQFF. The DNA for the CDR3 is TGTGCCAGCTCACCAACCGGGACAAATTACAATGAGCAGTTCTTC.

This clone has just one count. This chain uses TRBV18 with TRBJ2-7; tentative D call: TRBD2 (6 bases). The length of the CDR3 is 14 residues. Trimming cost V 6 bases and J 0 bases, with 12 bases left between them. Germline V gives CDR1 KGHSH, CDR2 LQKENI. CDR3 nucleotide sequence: TGTGCCAGCTCTCCCACCGGGAGCTCCTACGAGCAGTACTTC. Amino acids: CASSPTGSSYEQYF.

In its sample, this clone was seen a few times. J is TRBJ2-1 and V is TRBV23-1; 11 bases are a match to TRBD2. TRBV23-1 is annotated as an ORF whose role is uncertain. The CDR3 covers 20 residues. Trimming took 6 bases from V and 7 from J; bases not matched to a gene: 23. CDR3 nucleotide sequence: TGCGCCAGCAGCCTGAATCCCGGGACTAGCGGCCCTTGTTCTGAGAATGAGCAGTTCTTC. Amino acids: CASSLNPGTSGPCSENEQFF.

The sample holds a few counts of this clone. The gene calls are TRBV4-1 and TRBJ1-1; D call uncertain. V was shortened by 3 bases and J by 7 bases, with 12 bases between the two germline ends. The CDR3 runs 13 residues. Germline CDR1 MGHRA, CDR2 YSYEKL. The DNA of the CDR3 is TGCGCCAGCAGCCACTCCGAAGCCGTTGAAGCTTTCTTT. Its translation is CASSHSEAVEAFF.

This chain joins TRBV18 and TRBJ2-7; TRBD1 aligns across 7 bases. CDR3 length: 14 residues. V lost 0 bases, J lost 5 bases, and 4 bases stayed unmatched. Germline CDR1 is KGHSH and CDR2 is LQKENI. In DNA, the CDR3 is TGTGCCAGCTCACCACCGACAGGGAGCAACGAGCAGTACTTC. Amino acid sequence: CASSPPTGSNEQYF.

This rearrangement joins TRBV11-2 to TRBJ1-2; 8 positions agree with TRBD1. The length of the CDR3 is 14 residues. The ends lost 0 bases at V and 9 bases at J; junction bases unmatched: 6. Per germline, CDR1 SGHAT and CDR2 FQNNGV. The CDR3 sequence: CASSLDRGLRSYTF. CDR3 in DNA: TGTGCCAGCAGCTTAGACAGGGGGCTGCGAAGCTACACCTTC.

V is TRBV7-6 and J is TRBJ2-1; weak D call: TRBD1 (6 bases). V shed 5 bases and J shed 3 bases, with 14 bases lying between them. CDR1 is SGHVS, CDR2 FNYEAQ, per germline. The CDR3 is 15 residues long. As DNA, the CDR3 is TGTGCCAGCAGCCCCCGGACAGACATCTACAATGAGCAGTTCTTC. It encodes CASSPRTDIYNEQFF.

The CDR3 sequence is CASSSQGAGSNEQFF. As DNA, the CDR3 is TGTGCCAGCAGTTCCCAGGGGGCGGGATCCAATGAGCAGTTCTTC. The V call is TRBV6-5, the J call TRBJ2-1, with 8 nucleotides matching TRBD1. Trimming took 4 bases from V and 6 from J; bases not matched to a gene: 8. The CDR3 covers 15 residues. Germline V gene lookup returns CDR1 MNHEY and CDR2 SVGAGI.

The CDR3: CASSERGGAGPDTQYF. In DNA, the CDR3 is TGTGCCAGCAGTGAGCGGGGGGGCGCCGGGCCAGATACGCAGTATTTT. This sequence joins TRBV28 and TRBJ2-3; TRBD2 agrees at 10 bases. The germline CDR1 and CDR2 sequences are MDHEN and SYDVKM. This CDR3 region has 16 residues. V lost 5 bases and J lost 4; bases outside the gene matches: 9.

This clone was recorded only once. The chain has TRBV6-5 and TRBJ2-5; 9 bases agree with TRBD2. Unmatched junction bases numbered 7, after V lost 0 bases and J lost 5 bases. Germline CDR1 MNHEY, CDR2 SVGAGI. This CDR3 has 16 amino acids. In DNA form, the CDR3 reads TGTGCCAGCAGTTACTCGGCGGGGGGGGAAGCGGAGACCCAGTACTTC. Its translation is CASSYSAGGEAETQYF.

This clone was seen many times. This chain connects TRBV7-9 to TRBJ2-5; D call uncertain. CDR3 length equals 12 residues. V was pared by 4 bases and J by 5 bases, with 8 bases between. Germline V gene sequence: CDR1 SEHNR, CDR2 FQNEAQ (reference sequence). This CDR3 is CASSSLLETQYF. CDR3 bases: TGTGCCAGCAGCTCCCTTCTGGAGACCCAGTACTTC.

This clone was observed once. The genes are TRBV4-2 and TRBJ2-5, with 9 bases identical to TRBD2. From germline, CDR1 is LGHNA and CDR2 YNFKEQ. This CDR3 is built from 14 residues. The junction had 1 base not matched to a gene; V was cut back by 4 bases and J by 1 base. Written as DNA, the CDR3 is TGTGCCAGCAGCCCGACTAGCGGCCAAGAGACCCAGTACTTC. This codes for CASSPTSGQETQYF.

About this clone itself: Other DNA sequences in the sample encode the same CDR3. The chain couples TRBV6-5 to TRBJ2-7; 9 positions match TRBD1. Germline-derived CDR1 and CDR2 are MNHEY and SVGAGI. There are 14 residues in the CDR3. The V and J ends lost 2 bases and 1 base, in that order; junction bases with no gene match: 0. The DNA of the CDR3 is TGTGCCAGCAGTTACGGACAGGGGTCCTACGAGCAGTACTTC. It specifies CASSYGQGSYEQYF.

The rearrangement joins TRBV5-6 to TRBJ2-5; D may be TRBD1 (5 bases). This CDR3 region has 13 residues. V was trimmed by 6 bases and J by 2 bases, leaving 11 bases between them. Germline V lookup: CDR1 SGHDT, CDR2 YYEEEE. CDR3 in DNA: TGTGCCAGCACCAGACAGAGACAAGAGACCCAGTACTTC. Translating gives CASTRQRQETQYF.

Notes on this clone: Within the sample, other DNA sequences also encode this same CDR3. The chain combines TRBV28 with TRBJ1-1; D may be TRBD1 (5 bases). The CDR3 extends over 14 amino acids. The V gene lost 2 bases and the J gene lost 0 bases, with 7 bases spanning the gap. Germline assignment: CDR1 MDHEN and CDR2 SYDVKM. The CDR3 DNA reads TGTGCCAGCAGTTTACGGGGGATGAACACTGAAGCTTTCTTT. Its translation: CASSLRGMNTEAFF. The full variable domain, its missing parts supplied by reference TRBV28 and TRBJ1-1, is DVKVTQSSRYLVKRTGEKVFLECVQDMDHENMFWYRQDPGLGLRLIYFSYDVKMKEKGDIPEGYSVSREKKERFSLILESASTNQTSMYLCASSLRGMNTEAFFGQGTRLTVV.